These 27 T cell receptor beta chains were sequenced from one sample in a study of metastatic and nonmetastatic thyroid tumors. TCRdb reanalyzed the PCR reads via MiXCR. The data contain roughly 23,000 clones, 20% to 25% of them seen just once; the ten biggest clones take up 71%. Each patient came to thyroid surgery without any prior treatment (of any kind). Sequencing input: blood. Source of these receptors: a male donor with papillary thyroid cancer or a benign thyroid nodule (not recorded which). Some clones in this sample may be carry-over from other donors' samples.

In this sample, this clone turned up a few times. One end of the junction does not line up with germline, which may come from a read error. The chain recombines TRBV28 with TRBJ2-7; D might be TRBD2 (6 bases). CDR1 is MDHEN, CDR2 SYDVKM, per germline. The CDR3 length is 14 residues. The CDR3 here is CASRMQGGGSEQCF. As DNA, the CDR3 is TGTGCCAGCAGGATGCAGGGAGGTGGCTCCGAGCAGTGCTTC. Filled out from reference TRBV28 and TRBJ2-7, the complete variable domain reads DVKVTQSSRYLVKRTGEKVFLECVQDMDHENMFWYRQDPGLGLRLIYFSYDVKMKEKGDIPEGYSVSREKKERFSLILESASTNQTSMYLCASRMQGGGSEQCFGPGTRLTVT.

This clone was counted between two and nine times. The genes are TRBV12-3 or TRBV12-4 and TRBJ2-7; D ambiguous. The CDR3 sequence is 13 residues long. V gave up 2 bases and J gave up 3 bases, with 8 bases separating them. The CDR3 DNA follows: TGTGCCAGCAGTTTAAGCGCCTTCTACGAGCAGTACTTC. It encodes CASSLSAFYEQYF.

Many counts were recorded for this clone. This rearrangement joins TRBV19 to TRBJ2-1; TRBD2 matches at 10 bases. The CDR3 is 14 amino acids. Unmatched junction bases numbered 4, after V lost 6 bases and J lost 5 bases. The germline CDR1 and CDR2 sequences are LNHDA and SQIVND (reference sequence). CDR3 in amino acids: CASSLAGVNNEQFF. CDR3 in DNA: TGTGCCAGTAGCCTAGCGGGAGTAAACAATGAGCAGTTCTTC. Combining the CDR3 with reference TRBV19 and TRBJ2-1 gives the whole variable domain DGGITQSPKYLFRKEGQNVTLSCEQNLNHDAMYWYRQDPGQGLRLIYYSQIVNDFQKGDIAEGYSVSREKKESFPLTVTSAQKNPTAFYLCASSLAGVNNEQFFGPGTRLTVL.

This clone was detected ten times or more. The chain joins TRBV20-1 to TRBJ2-2; tentatively, D is TRBD1 (6 bases). This CDR3 region has 15 residues. CDR1 is DFQATT, CDR2 SNEGSKA, per germline (reference sequence). The germline V and J ends were trimmed by 1 base and 1 base, with 10 bases remaining between them. Here the CDR3 reads CSARVGTLNTGELFF. CDR3 sequence (DNA): TGCAGTGCTAGAGTGGGGACATTGAACACCGGGGAGCTGTTTTTT.

There are many counts of this clone. V and J are TRBV5-5 and TRBJ2-7; tentative D call: TRBD1 (6 bases). V lost 2 bases to trimming and J lost 4 bases, with 10 bases between them. Germline assignment: CDR1 SGHKS and CDR2 YYEKEE (reference sequence). The CDR3 runs 13 residues. The CDR3 is CASSLTGTYEQYF. The CDR3 region has the DNA TGTGCCAGCAGCTTAACAGGGACGTACGAGCAGTACTTC.

This clone was observed at least ten times. The V gene is TRBV2, the J gene TRBJ1-4, with D perhaps TRBD1 (5 bases). The germline V gene has CDR1 SNHLY and CDR2 FYNNEI. CDR3 length: 14 amino acids. V dropped 6 bases and J dropped 0 bases, with 8 bases sitting between them. The CDR3 bases are TGTGCCAGCAGAGACAGAGCAACTAATGAAAAACTGTTTTTT. It codes for CASRDRATNEKLFF.

Notes on this clone: Other DNA sequences in the sample encode the same CDR3. The chain recombines TRBV3-1 with TRBJ1-1; D unclear. Per germline, CDR1 LGHDT and CDR2 YNNKEL (reference sequence). This CDR3 is 13 amino acids long. V dropped 0 bases and J dropped 7 bases, with 9 bases sitting between them. CDR3 residues: CASSQDTLGEAFF. The CDR3 DNA follows: TGTGCCAGCAGCCAAGACACGCTAGGTGAAGCTTTCTTT.

This sequence joins TRBV7-9 and TRBJ2-1; 7 bases match TRBD2. The V gene's germline CDR1 is SEHNR and CDR2 FQNEAQ (reference sequence). The CDR3 has 14 amino acids. J gave up 10 bases and V 1 base, and 7 bases lay outside the gene matches. The CDR3 protein is CASSLGGGGMEQFF. CDR3 nucleotides: TGTGCCAGCAGCTTAGGGGGGGGAGGAATGGAGCAGTTCTTC.

The CDR3, as DNA: TGTGCCTGGAGGGGGTTCGCAACTAATGAAAAACTGTTTTTT. Residues: CAWRGFATNEKLFF. The rearrangement links TRBV30 to TRBJ1-4; D remains unclear. In germline, CDR1 is GTSNPN, CDR2 SVGIG (reference sequence). The CDR3 is 14 residues long. V lost 3 bases and J 0 bases, leaving 8 bases between the germline ends. The full variable domain, in which reference TRBV30 and TRBJ1-4 provide the parts outside the CDR3, is SQTIHQWPATLVQPVGSPLSLECTVEGTSNPNLYWYRQAAGRGLQLLFYSVGIGQISSEVPQNLSASRPQDRQFILSSKKLLLSDSGFYLCAWRGFATNEKLFFGSGTQLSVL.

The sample holds a few counts of this clone. This sequence joins TRBV6-2 or TRBV6-3 and TRBJ2-7; a weak D match, TRBD1 (5 bases). V shed 4 bases and J shed 3 bases, with 10 bases lying between them. The germline V gene has CDR1 MNHEY and CDR2 SVGEGT. The CDR3 sequence is 13 residues long. This CDR3 reads CASSFWQGYEQYF. The DNA of the CDR3 is TGTGCCAGCAGTTTCTGGCAGGGCTACGAGCAGTACTTC.

The rearrangement uses TRBV27 and TRBJ1-2; the D is unclear. The germline gives CDR1 MNHEY, CDR2 SMNVEV (reference sequence). This CDR3 spans 13 amino acids. The V end was cut by 2 bases, the J end by 4 bases, with 8 bases between. The CDR3 region is CASSLSALYGYTF. The CDR3 DNA is TGTGCCAGCAGTTTAAGCGCCCTCTATGGCTACACCTTC.

At least ten counts were recorded for this clone. The rearrangement uses TRBV10-2 and TRBJ2-5, with D hard to call. Trimming cost V 1 base and J 2 bases, with 8 bases left between them. The CDR3 runs to 14 residues. Germline V gene data show CDR1 as WSHSY and CDR2 as SAAADI. The chain's CDR3 is CASSELGIQETQYF. As DNA, the CDR3 is TGCGCCAGCAGTGAGTTGGGGATTCAAGAGACCCAGTACTTC.

Many counts were recorded for this clone. J is TRBJ1-5 and V is TRBV5-6, with D unresolved. The germline V gene has CDR1 SGHDT and CDR2 YYEEEE. V lost 4 bases to trimming and J lost 2 bases, with 16 bases between them. This CDR3 region has 16 residues. The CDR3 DNA sequence: TGTGCCAGCAGCCACGTGTCTCGATCTGGCAATCAGCCCCAGCATTTT. This encodes CASSHVSRSGNQPQHF. Using reference TRBV5-6 and TRBJ1-5 for the parts outside the CDR3, the full variable domain is DAGVTQSPTHLIKTRGQQVTLRCSPKSGHDTVSWYQQALGQGPQFIFQYYEEEERQRGNFPDRFSGHQFPNYSSELNVNALLLGDSALYLCASSHVSRSGNQPQHFGDGTRLSIL.

This clone was picked up a small number of times. At one boundary the junction diverges from the germline segment, which might be a read error. Different DNA sequences within this sample yield the same CDR3. The rearrangement links TRBV20-1 to TRBJ2-1, with D hard to call. The CDR3 sequence is 14 residues long. Germline assignment: CDR1 DFQATT and CDR2 SNEGSKA (reference sequence). The CDR3 loop reads CSARRLDSYNEQFF. CDR3 DNA: TGCAGTGCTAGAAGGCTTGACTCCTACAACGAGCAGTTCTTC.

V and J are TRBV12-3 or TRBV12-4 and TRBJ2-7, with 10 bases that match TRBD1. J lost 6 bases, V lost 5 bases, and 7 bases had no gene match. The CDR3 has 14 residues. CDR3 protein: CASSLRQGAREQYF. The CDR3, as DNA: TGTGCCAGCAGTCTTCGACAGGGGGCGCGCGAGCAGTACTTC.

This clone was observed at least ten times. In the same sample, other DNA sequences code for this CDR3. This sequence joins TRBV29-1 and TRBJ2-5; D is possibly TRBD1 or TRBD2 (5 bases each). V lost 6 bases to trimming and J lost 3 bases, with 14 bases between them. Germline V gene lookup returns CDR1 SQVTM and CDR2 ANQGSEA. The CDR3 is 13 amino acids. Written as DNA, the CDR3 is TGCAGCGTCGGGACCCGTAGTAAAGAGACCCAGTACTTC. This translates into CSVGTRSKETQYF.

The chain uses TRBV5-1 and TRBJ2-7, with 7 bases lining up with TRBD1. The CDR3 loop spans 12 amino acids. The V gene's germline CDR1 is SGHRS and CDR2 YFSETQ. V lost 2 bases to trimming and J lost 7 bases; unmatched junction nucleotides: 3. The CDR3: CASSLATGEQYF. CDR3 in DNA: TGCGCCAGCAGCTTAGCGACAGGGGAGCAGTACTTC.

The gene calls are TRBV6-1 and TRBJ1-3; TRBD1 is a possible D gene (6 bases). The germline CDR1 and CDR2 sequences are MNHNS and SASEGT. This CDR3 is 14 amino acids long. V was trimmed by 6 bases and J by 2 bases, leaving 11 bases between them. CDR3 bases: TGTGCCAGCAGCACAGGGTTGGCTGGAAACACCATATATTTT. Amino acid sequence: CASSTGLAGNTIYF.

This clone was found a few times. The rearrangement joins TRBV25-1 to TRBJ2-1; 7 positions match TRBD1. Germline lookup yields CDR1 MGHDK and CDR2 SYGVNS. Trimming took 7 bases from V and 10 from J; bases not matched to a gene: 13. This CDR3 comprises 14 residues. The chain's CDR3 is CASTKGGWEYEQFF. The CDR3 region has the DNA TGTGCCAGCACTAAAGGGGGCTGGGAGTACGAGCAGTTCTTC.

This chain uses TRBV7-8 with TRBJ2-3, with D possibly TRBD2 on 5 matching bases. The CDR3 is 17 residues long. Deletions cut 0 bases from V and 2 bases from J, with 15 bases between. Germline V gene sequence: CDR1 SGHVS, CDR2 FQNEAQ. CDR3 nucleotide sequence: TGTGCCAGCAGCTTAGCGGCAGGAGGTCTTAACACAGATACGCAGTATTTT. This gives the protein CASSLAAGGLNTDTQYF. The complete variable domain, with remaining parts taken from reference TRBV7-8 and TRBJ2-3, reads GAGVSQSPRYKVAKRGQDVALRCDPISGHVSLFWYQQALGQGPEFLTYFQNEAQLDKSGLPSDRFFAERPEGSVSTLKIQRTQQEDSAVYLCASSLAAGGLNTDTQYFGPGTRLTVL.

There are many counts of this clone. The CDR3 here is CASSTAGAAYEQYF. The CDR3 DNA is TGTGCCAGCAGTACCGCGGGGGCGGCTTACGAGCAGTACTTC. The J gene is TRBJ2-7, the V gene TRBV6-1; maybe TRBD2 (7 bases). The CDR3 extends over 14 amino acids. Per the germline V gene, CDR1 is MNHNS and CDR2 is SASEGT. The V end was cut by 5 bases, the J end by 4 bases, with 15 bases between.

This clone was detected a few times. V is TRBV19 and J is TRBJ2-3; D might be TRBD1 (5 bases). Trimming removed 6 bases from V and 2 bases from J, with 15 bases in between. CDR1 and CDR2 from the germline V gene are LNHDA and SQIVND (reference sequence). The CDR3 runs to 15 residues. The CDR3 region is CASSTRTSNTDTQYF. The CDR3 DNA is TGTGCCAGTAGCACCCGGACATCGAACACAGATACGCAGTATTTT.

This clone was picked up a small number of times. This chain links TRBV2 with TRBJ1-5; D is unclear. V was cut by 6 bases and J by 1 base, with 7 bases left in between. The CDR3 length is 13 residues. Looked up from germline, CDR1 is SNHLY and CDR2 is FYNNEI. The CDR3 region is CASSPDSNQPQHF. The DNA of the CDR3 is TGTGCCAGCAGCCCCGACAGCAATCAGCCCCAGCATTTT.

This clone was counted many times. The chain employs TRBV28 and TRBJ1-4; tentatively, D is TRBD1 (5 bases). Trimming removed 9 bases at V and 3 bases at J, with 8 bases between. This CDR3 contains 12 residues. Germline CDR1 reads MDHEN; CDR2 reads SYDVKM. The CDR3 loop reads CASWDANEKLFF. For the CDR3, the DNA is TGTGCCAGTTGGGACGCTAATGAAAAACTGTTTTTT.

The chain recombines TRBV11-2 with TRBJ2-1; D remains unclear. V lost 0 bases, J lost 6 bases, and 6 bases lay in between. The CDR3 runs 13 residues. From germline, CDR1 is SGHAT and CDR2 FQNNGV. Written as DNA, the CDR3 is TGTGCCAGCAGCTTAGATCTGGGCAATGAGCAGTTCTTC. Amino acids: CASSLDLGNEQFF.

This clone appeared a few times. This likely comes from a read error, as the CDR3 has no conserved phenylalanine or tryptophan at its end. No DNA is shown, since the ends of the CDR3 on it are uncertain; the CDR3 is the one TCRdb lists. The rearrangement links TRBV9 to TRBJ2-6; TRBD1 reflects the table's D call only, with no check against the DNA. The length of the CDR3 is 9 amino acids, counting both ends. Looked up from germline, CDR1 is SGDLS and CDR2 is YYNGEE. This chain's CDR3 is CASSPRGQT.

This clone showed up many times. The chain links TRBV20-1 to TRBJ2-7, with D hard to call. V was clipped by 3 bases and J by 1 base, with 7 bases between them. This CDR3 contains 12 residues. Germline V gene lookup returns CDR1 DFQATT and CDR2 SNEGSKA (reference sequence). CDR3 amino acids: CSASDRSYEQYF. CDR3 coding DNA: TGCAGTGCTAGCGACCGGTCCTACGAGCAGTACTTC.